The 15 T cell receptor beta chains below were found in one sample sequenced in a study of blood T cell repertoires in COVID-19. Assay: immunoSEQ multiplex PCR; the TCRdb copy retains only in-frame clones and omits some. This sample has 150,000 to 190,000 clones, with 75% to 90% found just once. The sample consisted of peripheral blood. The receptors shown here come from a man aged 60-69 years with acute or convalescent COVID-19.

The CDR3 region is CARPQGGNTEAFF. The CDR3 DNA reads TGTGCCAGACCACAGGGGGGGAACACTGAAGCTTTCTTT. This chain links TRBV21-1 with TRBJ1-1; the D call of TRBD1 is as the table states it, not checked on the DNA. TRBV21-1 is described as a pseudogene. The CDR3 runs to 13 residues.

V and J are TRBV18 and TRBJ2-1, with TRBD2 matching 11 bases. Germline V gene sequence: CDR1 KGHSH, CDR2 LQKENI. Losses at the gene ends were 2 bases for V and 14 bases for J; bases not matched to a gene: 5. CDR3 length: 13 residues. The CDR3 reads CASSPVTSGIEFF. In nucleotides, the CDR3 is TGTGCCAGCTCACCAGTGACTAGCGGGATTGAGTTCTTC.

The chain couples TRBV2 to TRBJ1-2; tentatively, D is TRBD1 (5 bases). Germline CDR1 SNHLY, CDR2 FYNNEI. CDR3 size: 16 residues. V shed 0 bases and J shed 8 bases, with 19 bases lying between them. CDR3 sequence reads: CASSEAPGRMAGGYTF. CDR3 DNA: TGTGCCAGCAGTGAAGCGCCAGGGAGGATGGCGGGAGGCTACACCTTC.

The chain carries TRBV19 and TRBJ1-2, with TRBD1 matching over 11 bases. CDR1 and CDR2 (germline): LNHDA, SQIVND (reference sequence). This CDR3 is 17 amino acids long. The trim removed 2 bases at V and 2 bases at J, leaving 7 bases unmatched. The DNA of the CDR3 is TGTGCCAGTAGTATACTCCGGACAGGGGGCACCAACTATGGCTACACCTTC. This sequence encodes CASSILRTGGTNYGYTF.

The chain couples TRBV7-2 to TRBJ1-2, with a tentative D call TRBD1 (5 bases). V was clipped by 3 bases and J by 2 bases, with 10 bases between them. CDR1 is SGHTA, CDR2 FQGNSA, per germline. CDR3 length: 14 residues. The CDR3 bases are TGTGCCAGCAGCTTGACAGCTAAGAACTATGGCTACACCTTC. Translating gives CASSLTAKNYGYTF.

The DNA for the CDR3 is TGTGCCAGCTCACCACTCGATTCCGCGGCGGGGCACACAGATACGCAGTATTTT. This sequence encodes CASSPLDSAAGHTDTQYF. The chain joins TRBV18 to TRBJ2-3; possibly TRBD2 for D (6 bases). CDR3 length: 18 amino acids. Germline V gene lookup returns CDR1 KGHSH and CDR2 LQKENI. Trimming took 1 base from V and 2 from J, leaving 19 bases between them.

The chain has TRBV9 and TRBJ2-7, with TRBD1 as a possible D gene (6 bases). From germline, CDR1 is SGDLS and CDR2 YYNGEE. V dropped 4 bases and J dropped 4 bases, with 15 bases sitting between them. CDR3 length: 14 amino acids. CDR3: CASSPDREPYEQYF. The CDR3 DNA follows: TGTGCCAGCAGCCCGGACAGAGAGCCTTACGAGCAGTACTTC.

The chain employs TRBV11-3 and TRBJ2-2; D unclear. V gave up 1 base and J gave up 0 bases, with 6 bases separating them. CDR3 size: 15 residues. Germline values: CDR1 SGHNT, CDR2 YENEEA. The CDR3 loop reads CASSLGAANTGELFF. In nucleotides, the CDR3 is TGTGCCAGCAGCTTAGGGGCAGCGAACACCGGGGAGCTGTTTTTT.

This chain uses TRBV3-1 (or the pseudogene TRBV3-2) with TRBJ1-1, with D unclear. The V end was cut by 4 bases, the J end by 6 bases, with 9 bases between. This CDR3 region has 12 residues. CDR1 is LGHDT, CDR2 YNNKEL, per germline (reference sequence). CDR3 residues: CASSPMGAEAFF. The CDR3 bases are TGTGCCAGCAGCCCTATGGGCGCTGAAGCTTTCTTT.

The chain uses TRBV2 and TRBJ1-5; TRBD1 might be the D (6 bases). The CDR3 length is 13 residues. Germline CDR1 reads SNHLY; CDR2 reads FYNNEI. V lost 7 bases, J lost 2 bases, and 9 bases lay in between. The CDR3 nucleotides read TGTGCCAGCACAGGGGACGGCAATCAGCCCCAGCATTTT. Its translation is CASTGDGNQPQHF.

The V call is TRBV19, the J call TRBJ2-7, with 11 positions matching TRBD2. CDR1 and CDR2 (germline): LNHDA, SQIVND (reference sequence). The CDR3 has 13 residues. Trimming took 3 bases from V and 5 from J; bases not matched to a gene: 0. DNA of the CDR3: TGTGCCAGTAGTATGACTAGCGGGAACGAGCAGTACTTC. Encoded protein: CASSMTSGNEQYF.

The CDR3 DNA reads TGTGCCAGCAGCCGCACTAGCGGGAGTGTCGATGAGCAGTTCTTC. Amino acids: CASSRTSGSVDEQFF. The chain recombines TRBV4-2 with TRBJ2-1; 11 bases fit TRBD2. Germline lookup yields CDR1 LGHNA and CDR2 YNFKEQ. This CDR3 spans 15 amino acids. With V trimmed by 4 bases and J by 8 bases, 7 bases remained unmatched.

The chain joins TRBV6-1 to TRBJ1-5; D might be TRBD1 (5 bases). Germline V gene data show CDR1 as MNHNS and CDR2 as SASEGT. With 4 bases removed from V and 0 bases from J, the gap between germline ends came to 19 bases. This CDR3 has 18 amino acids. The CDR3 reads CASSAARDWLVSNQPQHF. CDR3 DNA: TGTGCCAGCAGTGCAGCCAGGGACTGGTTAGTTAGCAATCAGCCCCAGCATTTT.

The genes are TRBV14 and TRBJ2-1; 9 bases map to TRBD1. This CDR3 has 21 residues. The V gene's germline CDR1 is SGHDN and CDR2 FVKESK. Trimming cost V 0 bases and J 0 bases; bases outside gene matches: 15. DNA for the CDR3: TGTGCCAGCAGCCAAGAGTACGGGACAGGGATCCCCCTGAGCTCCTACAATGAGCAGTTCTTC. Translation gives CASSQEYGTGIPLSSYNEQFF. Filled out from reference TRBV14 and TRBJ2-1, the complete variable domain reads EAGVTQFPSHSVIEKGQTVTLRCDPISGHDNLYWYRRVMGKEIKFLLHFVKESKQDESGMPNNRFLAERTGGTYSTLKVQPAELEDSGVYFCASSQEYGTGIPLSSYNEQFFGPGTRLTVL.

The chain employs TRBV3-1 (or the pseudogene TRBV3-2) and TRBJ1-3, with 7 positions matching TRBD1. The V and J ends lost 2 bases and 4 bases, in that order; junction bases with no gene match: 8. This CDR3 contains 16 residues. Germline lookup yields CDR1 LGHDT and CDR2 YNNKEL (reference sequence). The CDR3 region is CASSQSPDRSGNTIYF. The CDR3 DNA follows: TGTGCCAGCAGCCAATCCCCGGACAGGTCCGGAAACACCATATATTTT.